The entry below gives a single TCR beta chain sequence along with its context. Sequencing was performed with immunoSEQ multiplex PCR; in TCRdb, only in-frame clones are kept and a portion is missing. This table has roughly 2,000,000 clones, roughly 95% appearing once. This entry belongs to a study of shared clonotypes between healthy human individuals. Terminally differentiated effector memory CD45RA+ cells were excluded by CCR7 positive selection of CD45RO-negative cells. Germline-derived CDR1 and CDR2 are SGDLS and YYNGEE. Trimming removed 5 bases at V and 3 bases at J, with 16 bases between. This CDR3 comprises 15 residues.

The rearrangement uses TRBV9 and TRBJ2-3; D may be TRBD1 or TRBD2 (5 bases each). The source of this sequence is a man between 18 and 29 years old in good health. Some clones in this sample may be carry-over from other donors' samples. The source material was naive CD8+ T cells from PBMCs. The CDR3 DNA reads as TGTGCCAGCAGAGGGGCCGGTGGGGGTACAGATACGCAGTATTTT. This gives the protein CASRGAGGGTDTQYF.